This T cell receptor (beta chain) was sequenced during a study of PD-1 blockade in classical Hodgkin lymphoma. Germline CDR1 LNHNV, CDR2 YYDKDF (reference sequence). The V gene lost 0 bases and the J gene lost 6 bases, with 11 bases spanning the gap. The CDR3 is made up of 15 amino acids. Autologous stem cell transplantation was followed by relapse in every patient, and brentuximab vedotin exposure varied. Generated by immunoSEQ multiplex PCR, the TCRdb table keeps only in-frame clones and is missing some. The sample carries just over 35,000 clones, approximately 70% recorded once. The rearrangement joins TRBV15 to TRBJ2-2, with D hard to call. Sequencing was performed on peripheral blood mononuclear cells (PBMCs), taken before the second cycle of nivolumab. This TCR came from a human donor with classical Hodgkin lymphoma. The CDR3 sequence is CATSRDLMVPGELFF. CDR3 in DNA: TGTGCCACCAGCAGAGATCTGATGGTGCCCGGGGAGCTGTTTTTT.